Sequencing of this TCR beta chain was carried out in a study of cytomegalovirus exposure and HLA in healthy donors. About this clone itself: Other nucleotide sequences from this sample produce the same CDR3.

Use of 60 Vbeta and 13 Jbeta primers characterized the PCR. Measured with immunoSEQ multiplex PCR; TCRdb has only the in-frame clones, and not every one. In all, the sample yields 200,000 to 250,000 clones. The germline CDR1 and CDR2 sequences are SGHRS and YFSETQ. The length of the CDR3 is 13 residues. Losses at the gene ends were 1 base for V and 6 bases for J; bases not matched to a gene: 4. This clonotype was sampled from a young woman in good health and CMV-seropositive. Input material: PBMCs. The V call is TRBV5-1, the J call TRBJ2-7; 7 nucleotides align to TRBD2. The DNA of the CDR3 is TGCGCCAGCAGCTTGAGCGGGGAGGGCGAGCAGTACTTC. Residues: CASSLSGEGEQYF. Variable domain in full (rest from reference TRBV5-1 and TRBJ2-7): KAGVTQTPRYLIKTRGQQVTLSCSPISGHRSVSWYQQTPGQGLQFLFEYFSETQRNKGNFPGRFSGRQFSNSRSEMNVSTLELGDSALYLCASSLSGEGEQYFGPGTRLTVT.